Listed below are T cell receptor beta chains from one sample, sequenced in a study of Ad26.COV2.S vaccination and SARS-CoV-2 variants. Clones were sequenced by immunoSEQ multiplex PCR, and TCRdb holds only the in-frame ones, with some missing. The table shows hundreds of thousands of clones, with 92% occurring only once. The sample was peripheral blood, taken in a trial of Ad26.COV2.S vaccine versus placebo. The receptors here all came from a person between 18 and 60 years old who received the Ad26.COV2.S COVID-19 vaccine or a placebo. CDR3s include the opening cysteine and the closing phenylalanine or tryptophan. The order of the fields is J gene, V gene, clone size, D gene, CDR3 protein, CDR3 DNA. The D gene is left open where the match is weak. Only some rows state a clone size, as once, few, many or a class for expanded clones.

TRBJ2-7	TRBV3-1/TRBV3-2	NA	TRBD2	CASSRRTSVSYEQYF	TGTGCCAGCTCCAGGAGGACTAGCGTTTCCTACGAGCAGTACTTC
TRBJ1-5	TRBV28	NA	NA	CASSLQTYSNQPQHF	TGTGCCAGCAGCCTACAGACCTATAGCAATCAGCCCCAGCATTTT
TRBJ2-3	TRBV5-1	NA	NA	CASSGLGSGGDTQYF	TGCGCCAGCAGCGGACTCGGTTCTGGGGGAGATACGCAGTATTTT
TRBJ2-5	TRBV28	NA	NA	CASSQGQGETQYF	TGTGCCAGCAGTCAAGGGCAAGGGGAGACCCAGTACTTC
TRBJ2-7	TRBV4-3	NA	NA	CASSQYGGLTEQYF	TGCGCCAGCAGCCAGTACGGGGGCCTTACCGAGCAGTACTTC
TRBJ2-5	TRBV9	NA	TRBD1	CASSVGTGKMWETQYF	TGTGCCAGCAGCGTTGGGACAGGGAAAATGTGGGAGACCCAGTACTTC
TRBJ2-7	TRBV11-2	NA	NA	CASSLGGQLYEQYF	TGTGCCAGCAGCTTGGGGGGACAGCTCTACGAGCAGTACTTC
TRBJ2-5	TRBV6-5	NA	TRBD1	CANMDRTSGTQYF	TGTGCCAACATGGACAGGACCTCTGGGACCCAGTACTTC
TRBJ1-2	TRBV6-4	NA	NA	CASSDSDNYGYTF	TGTGCCAGCAGTGACTCGGACAACTATGGCTACACCTTC
TRBJ2-2	TRBV5-1	NA	TRBD1	CASSARDRGTGELFF	TGCGCCAGCAGCGCCCGGGACAGGGGGACCGGGGAGCTGTTTTTT
TRBJ1-4	TRBV5-1	NA	NA	CASSFAPRGGNEKLFF	TGCGCCAGCAGCTTCGCTCCCAGGGGAGGGAATGAAAAACTGTTTTTT
TRBJ2-3	TRBV2	NA	TRBD2	CASRPGTSSSDTQYF	TGTGCCAGCCGTCCCGGGACTAGCAGTTCAGATACGCAGTATTTT
TRBJ2-1	TRBV3-1/TRBV3-2	NA	TRBD2	CASGPGLAGTEQFF	TGTGCCAGCGGACCGGGACTAGCGGGGACTGAGCAGTTCTTC
TRBJ2-7	TRBV11-2	NA	TRBD2	CASSSVGAGGSYEQYF	TGTGCCAGCAGCTCCGTTGGCGCGGGGGGCTCCTACGAGCAGTACTTC
TRBJ1-5	TRBV20-1	NA	NA	CSASRQHSNQPQHF	TGCAGTGCTAGTCGACAGCATAGCAATCAGCCCCAGCATTTT
TRBJ2-1	TRBV7-8	NA	NA	CASSLLRGHAYNEQFF	TGTGCCAGCAGCTTATTAAGGGGCCATGCCTACAATGAGCAGTTCTTC
TRBJ2-5	TRBV21-1	NA	NA	CASSNGGAPQETQYF	TGTGCCAGCAGCAATGGCGGAGCCCCTCAAGAGACCCAGTACTTC
TRBJ1-4	TRBV25-1	once	NA	CASSTNEGINEKLFF	TGTGCCAGCAGTACCAATGAGGGCATAAATGAAAAACTGTTTTTT
TRBJ1-1	TRBV6-2/TRBV6-3	NA	NA	CASSSATGTEAFF	TGTGCCAGCAGTTCCGCCACAGGGACTGAAGCTTTCTTT
TRBJ2-3	TRBV12-5	NA	NA	CASGTPERHEQYF	TGTGCTAGTGGTACTCCGGAGCGTCATGAGCAGTATTTT
TRBJ2-1	TRBV7-2	NA	TRBD2	CASSLGGTSLTHEQFF	TGTGCCAGCAGCTTAGGGGGGACTAGCTTGACTCATGAGCAGTTCTTC
TRBJ2-2	TRBV30	NA	TRBD1	CAWLTGESGELFF	TGTGCCTGGCTTACAGGGGAGTCCGGGGAGCTGTTTTTT
TRBJ1-4	TRBV4-3	NA	TRBD1	CASSQDGQGVEKLFF	TGCGCCAGCAGCCAAGACGGTCAGGGGGTGGAAAAACTGTTTTTT